This entry features one TCR beta chain sequence. This sample was included in a study of blood T cells in healthy people across ages. Per the germline V gene, CDR1 is DFQATT and CDR2 is SNEGSKA (reference sequence). CDR3 length: 15 amino acids. Alongside a J-beta primer mix, a sample-barcoded 5' primer served in a second PCR lasting 7 to 11 cycles. TCRdb ran MiXCR on the 5' RACE reads and lists one entry per CDR3 protein. The profile shows 800,000 to 950,000 distinct CDR3 sequences, around 49% of them singletons. The rearrangement uses TRBV20-1 and TRBJ2-5; 10 positions agree with TRBD1. TRBJ2-7 matches the DNA end more closely, so the J call is doubtful. Sequencing used blood. This clonotype was obtained from a man aged 25 to 40 in good health. The CDR3 sequence is CSASHPGQGSYEQYF. CDR3 sequence (DNA): TGCAGTGCTAGTCACCCGGGACAGGGGAGTTACGAGCAGTACTTC.